A selection of T cell receptor beta chains follows, all from one sample in a study of T cell repertoires in cytomegalovirus infection. TCRdb itself ran the reads through MiXCR, one entry per CDR3 protein. The table lists about 740,000 distinct CDR3 sequences, 35% to 45% of them singletons. The sample taken for sequencing was PBMCs. The receptors here all came from a human donor in good health (CMV status not recorded). Some clones in this sample may be carry-over from other donors' samples. CDR3s include the opening cysteine and the closing phenylalanine or tryptophan. The D gene is left open where the match is weak. A row's size may be missing; if present it is once, few, many or a size class.

TRBV7-2	TRBJ1-4	many	.	TGTGCCAGCAGCTTCGGAGAGGGTGAAAAACTGTTTTTT	CASSFGEGEKLFF
TRBV4-1	TRBJ2-1	few	TRBD2	TGCGCCAGCAGCCAAGGGGGACTACGCAATGAGCAGTTCTTC	CASSQGGLRNEQFF
TRBV24-1	TRBJ2-1	.	.	TGTGCCACCAGTGATAATAAAAAGGAGAAGAGGGCTACTAGGAATGAGCAGTTCTTC	CATSDNKKEKRATRNEQFF
TRBV15	TRBJ1-4	.	.	TGTGCCACCAGCAGAGATCGGCGGGGGCGACTGTTTTTT	CATSRDRRGRLFF
TRBV5-4	TRBJ2-2	few	TRBD1	TGTGCCAGCAGCTTGACACCCGACAGGGGGCTCACCGGGGAGCTGTTTTTT	CASSLTPDRGLTGELFF
TRBV5-4	TRBJ2-2	.	.	TGTGCCAGCAGCTTGACCCCGGGCACCTCCGGGGAGCTGTTTTTT	CASSLTPGTSGELFF
TRBV29-1	TRBJ2-5	.	.	TGCAGCGTTGACTTCCCAGGGCTAGAGACCCAGTACTTC	CSVDFPGLETQYF
TRBV7-9	TRBJ1-5	many	TRBD1	TGTGCCAGCAGCGAACAGGGGGGGCCCAATCAGCCCCAGCATTTT	CASSEQGGPNQPQHF
TRBV28	TRBJ1-1	.	.	TGTGCCAGCAGTTTATCAGGAAGTCACACTGAAGCTTTCTTT	CASSLSGSHTEAFF
TRBV11-2	TRBJ2-7	few	TRBD2	TGTGCCAGCAGCCACTCCGGGACTAGGGGATACGAGCAGTACTTC	CASSHSGTRGYEQYF
TRBV7-2	TRBJ2-7	many	TRBD2	TGTGCCAGCAGCCTAGCGGGAGGGGACGGGCAGTACTTC	CASSLAGGDGQYF
TRBV28	TRBJ1-6	few	.	TGTGCCAGCAGACGAAACCTCGGGGGGAGCTCCTATAATTCACCCCTCCACTTT	CASRRNLGGSSYNSPLHF
TRBV7-2	TRBJ2-5	many	.	TGTGCCAGCAGCTCCCCCCCGGGGACACAAGAGACCCAGTACTTC	CASSSPPGTQETQYF
TRBV12-3/TRBV12-4	TRBJ1-5	.	.	TGTGCCAGCAGTTTAGTGACAGATCAGCCCCAGCATTTT	CASSLVTDQPQHF
TRBV13	TRBJ2-2	.	TRBD2	TGTGCCAGCAGCTTAGTAGGGAGGGCCGGGGAGCTGTTTTTT	CASSLVGRAGELFF
TRBV6-1	TRBJ2-1	few	TRBD2	TGTGCCAGCAATCGAAGGAGGACTAGCGGCAATGAGCAGTTCTTC	CASNRRRTSGNEQFF
TRBV12-3/TRBV12-4	TRBJ1-1	many	TRBD1	TGTGCCAGCAGTCAGACAGGGTCCACTGAAGCTTTCTTT	CASSQTGSTEAFF
TRBV5-1	TRBJ1-1	.	.	TGTGCCAGCAGCCCGGGATTTCGACAGACCAACACTGAAGCTTTCTTT	CASSPGFRQTNTEAFF
TRBV10-3	TRBJ2-6	.	TRBD2	TGTGCCATCAGGCCGTTAGCGGGAGGCGACCTCTCTGGGGCCAACGTCCTGACTTTC	CAIRPLAGGDLSGANVLTF
TRBV30	TRBJ1-5	.	.	TGTGCCTGGAGTGTATCCGGGGGTCAGCCCCAGCATTTT	CAWSVSGGQPQHF
TRBV20-1	TRBJ2-1	.	TRBD1	TGCAGTGCTAGGGGGACGGGACAGGGGTACAATGAGCAGTTCTTC	CSARGTGQGYNEQFF
TRBV6-5	TRBJ2-7	.	TRBD1	TGTGCCAGCAGAAAGGACAGGGCTGGGGATCAGTACTTC	CASRKDRAGDQYF
TRBV4-1	TRBJ2-2	.	TRBD1	TGCGCCAGCAGCCGTCCGGGACAGGGAATCTCCGGGGAGCTGTTTTTT	CASSRPGQGISGELFF
TRBV6-6	TRBJ1-2	.	.	TGTGCCACCTCCCCCCCCGGGGGCTATTCATATGGCTACACCTTC	CATSPPGGYSYGYTF
TRBV20-1	TRBJ1-1	.	.	TGCAGTGCCGGAACAGAAGCTTTCTTT	CSAGTEAFF
TRBV7-9	TRBJ2-1	.	.	TGTGCCGGAGGGACCCACAACTCCTACAATGAGCAGTTCTTC	CAGGTHNSYNEQFF
TRBV7-8	TRBJ2-2	.	.	TGTGCCAGTCTGCCCGGGGAGCTGTTTTTT	CASLPGELFF
TRBV6-2/TRBV6-3	TRBJ1-2	few	.	TGTGCCAGCAGCCCCACGGCAGGGAGCGGCTACACCTTC	CASSPTAGSGYTF
TRBV11-2	TRBJ2-7	.	TRBD1	TGTGCCAGCAGATACACAGGGGGCAACGAGCAGTACTTC	CASRYTGGNEQYF
TRBV29-1	TRBJ2-4	.	.	TGCAGCGTTGAGGCTTTCGGGCTAGCCAAAAACATTCAGTACTTC	CSVEAFGLAKNIQYF
TRBV7-9	TRBJ1-2	.	TRBD1	TGTGCCAGCAGCCCGACAGGGTGGGACGGCTACACCTTC	CASSPTGWDGYTF
TRBV28	TRBJ2-3	.	.	TGTGCCAGCAGCCACGCGGGACGTATAGATACGCAGTATTTT	CASSHAGRIDTQYF
TRBV7-9	TRBJ2-3	.	.	TGTGCCAGCAGTTCGACAGATCGACGTTTCACAGATACGCAGTATTTT	CASSSTDRRFTDTQYF
TRBV20-1	TRBJ1-2	.	.	TGCAGTGCTAGAGTCCAGGGGCAGATCTATGGCTACACCTTC	CSARVQGQIYGYTF
TRBV7-2	TRBJ2-7	few	TRBD1	TGTGCCAGCAGCTTGCGGGACAGGGTACCCTACGAGCAGTACTTC	CASSLRDRVPYEQYF
TRBV7-9	TRBJ1-2	few	TRBD1	TGTGCCAGCTCCGGGACAGGGCTTAACTATGGCTACACCTTC	CASSGTGLNYGYTF
TRBV27	TRBJ1-3	.	.	TGTGCCAGCAGTCCGAGGGTATCTGGAAACACCACATATTTT	CASSPRVSGNTTYF
TRBV5-1	TRBJ1-2	.	TRBD1	TGCGCCAGCAGCTTGTACGGGACAGGGAGTTTCTACACCTTC	CASSLYGTGSFYTF
TRBV28	TRBJ2-7	.	.	TGTGCTAGTTTGGGGTCCCACCGAGGGTCCTACGAGCAGTACTTC	CASLGSHRGSYEQYF
TRBV5-3	TRBJ2-2	few	TRBD2	TGTGCCAGCAGCTTCAGTAGCGGGTCCACCGGGGAGCTGTTTTTT	CASSFSSGSTGELFF
TRBV24-1	TRBJ1-5	.	TRBD1	TGTGCCACCAGTGAAGGACAGGGCAATCAGCCCCAGCATTTT	CATSEGQGNQPQHF
TRBV6-1	TRBJ1-1	few	.	TGTGCCAGCAGTGGCCCGCTAAACAGGTGGGACACTGAAGCTTTCTTT	CASSGPLNRWDTEAFF
TRBV7-2	TRBJ1-1	many	.	TGTGCCAGCAGCTTAGTCGTAGGTTCGAACACTGAAGCTTTCTTT	CASSLVVGSNTEAFF
TRBV28	TRBJ2-7	.	.	TGTGCCAGCATGAAGGTCGACGAGCAGTACTTC	CASMKVDEQYF
TRBV6-1	TRBJ2-7	.	.	TGTGCCAGCAGCACCCGGGGAAAGACCTACGAGCAGTACTTC	CASSTRGKTYEQYF
TRBV27	TRBJ2-7	once	TRBD2	TGTGCCAGCAGGCTTTTAAGCGGGAGGGCCCCCTACGAGCAGTACTTC	CASRLLSGRAPYEQYF
TRBV12-5	TRBJ2-5	.	.	TGTGCTAGTGGTTTGAGTCACGGCCAAGAGACCCAGTACTTC	CASGLSHGQETQYF
TRBV19	TRBJ2-1	few	.	TGTGCCAGTAGTTTTTCCTTGGGCGGGTTACCGGTTAGTGAGCAGTTCTTC	CASSFSLGGLPVSEQFF
TRBV20-1	TRBJ1-5	few	.	TGCAGTGCTCTCCCTTTAAATCAGCCCCAGCATTTT	CSALPLNQPQHF
TRBV20-1	TRBJ1-5	few	TRBD1	TGCAGTGCTAGAGAGAGGGGGCGGTCCGTCAATCAGCCCCAGCATTTT	CSARERGRSVNQPQHF
TRBV27	TRBJ2-1	many	.	TGTGCCAGCAGTGCCTCCGGGGCCAGCTCCTACAATGAGCAGTTCTTC	CASSASGASSYNEQFF
TRBV5-5	TRBJ1-1	.	.	TGTGCCAGCAGCTTCAGGGCCTTCATGAACACTGAAGCTTTCTTT	CASSFRAFMNTEAFF
TRBV6-1	TRBJ2-2	.	.	TGTGCCAGCAAGGGGTTCCACAGCAACACCGGGGAGCTGTTTTTT	CASKGFHSNTGELFF
TRBV7-9	TRBJ2-7	many	.	TGTGCCAGCAGCTTGGGGGGTCTCTCCTACGAGCAGTACTTC	CASSLGGLSYEQYF
TRBV27	TRBJ2-4	.	.	TGTGCCAGCAGTTTATCCGACAAAAACAGTCAGTACTTC	CASSLSDKNSQYF
TRBV7-2	TRBJ1-5	few	.	TGTGCCAGCAGCTTAAGGCAGGTGAATCAGCCCCAGCATTTT	CASSLRQVNQPQHF
TRBV20-1	TRBJ2-7	.	.	TGCAGTGCCAACATTCCCAGGGGCGGGGAGCAGTACTTC	CSANIPRGGEQYF
TRBV2	TRBJ1-6	.	.	TGTGCCAGCAGGGGGCGGGTAGATTCACCCCTCCACTTT	CASRGRVDSPLHF
TRBV28	TRBJ2-7	few	TRBD1	TGTGCCAGCAGTTCCAGGGGGTTGGGGTACGAGCAGTACTTC	CASSSRGLGYEQYF
TRBV7-8	TRBJ2-1	few	.	TGTGCCAGCAGCCACGGAATCCTAGATGAGCAGTTCTTC	CASSHGILDEQFF